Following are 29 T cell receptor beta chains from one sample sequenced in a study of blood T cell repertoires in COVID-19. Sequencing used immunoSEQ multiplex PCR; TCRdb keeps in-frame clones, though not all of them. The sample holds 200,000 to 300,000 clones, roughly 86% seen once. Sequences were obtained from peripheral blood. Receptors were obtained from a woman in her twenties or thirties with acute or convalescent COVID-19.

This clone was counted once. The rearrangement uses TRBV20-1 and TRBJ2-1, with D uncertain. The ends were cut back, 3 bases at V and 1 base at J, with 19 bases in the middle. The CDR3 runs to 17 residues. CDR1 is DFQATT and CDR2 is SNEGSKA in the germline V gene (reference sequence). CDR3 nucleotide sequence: TGCAGTGCTAGTGCAGGCCGGTTCCCTCTATCCTACAATGAGCAGTTCTTC. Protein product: CSASAGRFPLSYNEQFF.

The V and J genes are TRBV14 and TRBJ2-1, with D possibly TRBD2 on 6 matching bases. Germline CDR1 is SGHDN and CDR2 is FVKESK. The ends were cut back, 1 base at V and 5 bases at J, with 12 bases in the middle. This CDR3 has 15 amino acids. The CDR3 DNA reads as TGTGCCAGCAGCCAAGGCGGGACTCAACACAATGAGCAGTTCTTC. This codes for CASSQGGTQHNEQFF.

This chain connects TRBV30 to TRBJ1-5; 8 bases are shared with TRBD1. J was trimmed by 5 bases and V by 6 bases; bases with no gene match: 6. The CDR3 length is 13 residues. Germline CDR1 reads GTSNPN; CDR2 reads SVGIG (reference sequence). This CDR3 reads CACLTQGDQPQHF. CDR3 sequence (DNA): TGTGCCTGCCTTACACAGGGGGATCAGCCCCAGCATTTT.

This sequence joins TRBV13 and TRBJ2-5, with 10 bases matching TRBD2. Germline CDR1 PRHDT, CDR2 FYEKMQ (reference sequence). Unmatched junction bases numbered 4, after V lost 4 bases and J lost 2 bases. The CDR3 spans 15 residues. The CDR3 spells CASSSRTSGQETQYF. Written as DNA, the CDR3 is TGTGCCAGCAGCTCAAGGACTAGCGGACAAGAGACCCAGTACTTC.

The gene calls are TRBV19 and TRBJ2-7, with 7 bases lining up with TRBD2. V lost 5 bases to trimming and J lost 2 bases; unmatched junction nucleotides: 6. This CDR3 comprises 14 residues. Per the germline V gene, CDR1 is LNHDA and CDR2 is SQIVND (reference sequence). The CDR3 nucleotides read TGTGCCAGTAGTTTGAGTGGACTAGCCTACGAGCAGTACTTC. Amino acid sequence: CASSLSGLAYEQYF.

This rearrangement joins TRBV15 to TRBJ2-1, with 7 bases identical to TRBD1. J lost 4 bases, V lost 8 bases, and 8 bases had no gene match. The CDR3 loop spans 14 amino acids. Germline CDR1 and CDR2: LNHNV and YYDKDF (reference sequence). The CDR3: CATRVGTAYNEQFF. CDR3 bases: TGTGCCACCCGTGTCGGGACAGCGTACAATGAGCAGTTCTTC. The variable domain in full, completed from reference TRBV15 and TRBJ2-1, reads DAMVIQNPRYQVTQFGKPVTLSCSQTLNHNVMYWYQQKSSQAPKLLFHYYDKDFNNEADTPDNFQSRRPNTSFCFLDIRSPGLGDTAMYLCATRVGTAYNEQFFGPGTRLTVL.

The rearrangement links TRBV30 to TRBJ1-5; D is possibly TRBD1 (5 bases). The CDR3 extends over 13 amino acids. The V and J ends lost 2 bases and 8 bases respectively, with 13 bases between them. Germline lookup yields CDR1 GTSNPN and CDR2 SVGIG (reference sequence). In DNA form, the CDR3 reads TGTGCCTGGAGTCAGGGAGGGGCAGAGCCCCAGCATTTT. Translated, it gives CAWSQGGAEPQHF.

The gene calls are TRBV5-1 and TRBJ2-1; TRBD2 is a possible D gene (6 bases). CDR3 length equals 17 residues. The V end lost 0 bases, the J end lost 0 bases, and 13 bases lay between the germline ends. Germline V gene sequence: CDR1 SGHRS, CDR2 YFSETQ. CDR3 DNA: TGCGCCAGCAGCTTGGCCGGCGGGAAGAGCTCCTACAATGAGCAGTTCTTC. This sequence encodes CASSLAGGKSSYNEQFF.

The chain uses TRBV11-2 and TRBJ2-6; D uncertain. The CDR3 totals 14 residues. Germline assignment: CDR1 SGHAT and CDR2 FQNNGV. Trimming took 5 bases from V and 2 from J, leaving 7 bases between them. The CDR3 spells CASSNSAGANVLTF. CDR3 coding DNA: TGTGCCAGCAGCAACAGTGCTGGGGCCAACGTCCTGACTTTC.

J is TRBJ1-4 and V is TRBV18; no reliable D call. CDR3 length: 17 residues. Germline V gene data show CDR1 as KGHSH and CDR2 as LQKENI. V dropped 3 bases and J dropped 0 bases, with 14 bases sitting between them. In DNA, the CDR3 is TGTGCCAGCTCACCTCGATATTCCGGGGCAACTAATGAAAAACTGTTTTTT. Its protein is CASSPRYSGATNEKLFF.

CDR3: CASSPLPGVGNTGELFF. The CDR3 nucleotides read TGTGCCAGCTCACCACTCCCGGGAGTGGGGAACACCGGGGAGCTGTTTTTT. The chain employs TRBV18 and TRBJ2-2; the D gene is possibly TRBD2 (6 bases). CDR3 length: 17 residues. The V gene's germline CDR1 is KGHSH and CDR2 LQKENI. V was shortened by 1 base and J by 1 base, with 13 bases between the two germline ends. The whole variable domain, filled in from reference TRBV18 and TRBJ2-2, reads NAGVMQNPRHLVRRRGQEARLRCSPMKGHSHVYWYRQLPEEGLKFMVYLQKENIIDESGMPKERFSAEFPKEGPSILRIQQVVRGDSAAYFCASSPLPGVGNTGELFFGEGSRLTVL.

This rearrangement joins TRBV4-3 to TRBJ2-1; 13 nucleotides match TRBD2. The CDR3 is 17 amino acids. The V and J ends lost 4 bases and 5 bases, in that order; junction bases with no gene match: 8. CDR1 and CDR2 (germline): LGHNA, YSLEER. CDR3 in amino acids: CASSRSSGLAGDNEQFF. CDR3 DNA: TGCGCCAGCAGCCGCAGTTCCGGACTAGCGGGAGACAATGAGCAGTTCTTC.

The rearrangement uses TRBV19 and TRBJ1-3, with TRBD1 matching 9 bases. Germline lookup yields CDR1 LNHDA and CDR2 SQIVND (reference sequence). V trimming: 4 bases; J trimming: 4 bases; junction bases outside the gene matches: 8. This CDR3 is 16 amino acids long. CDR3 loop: CASSTGTGGAGNTIYF. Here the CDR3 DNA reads TGTGCCAGTAGTACCGGTACAGGGGGCGCGGGAAACACCATATATTTT.

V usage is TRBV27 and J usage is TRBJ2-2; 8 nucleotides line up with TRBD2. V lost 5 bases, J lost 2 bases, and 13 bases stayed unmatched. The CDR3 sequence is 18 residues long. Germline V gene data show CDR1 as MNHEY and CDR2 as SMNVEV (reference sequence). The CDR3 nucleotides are TGTGCCAGCAGTCTCAACACGAGACTAGCGCTTAACACCGGGGAGCTGTTTTTT. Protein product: CASSLNTRLALNTGELFF.

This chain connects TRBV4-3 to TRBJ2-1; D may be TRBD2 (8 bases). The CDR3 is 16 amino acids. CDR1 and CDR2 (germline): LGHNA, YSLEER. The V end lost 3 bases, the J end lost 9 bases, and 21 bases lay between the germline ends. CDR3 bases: TGCGCCAGCAGCCAGTACCCGGACAGGAGCGGGGGTGAGCAGTTCTTC. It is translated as CASSQYPDRSGGEQFF.

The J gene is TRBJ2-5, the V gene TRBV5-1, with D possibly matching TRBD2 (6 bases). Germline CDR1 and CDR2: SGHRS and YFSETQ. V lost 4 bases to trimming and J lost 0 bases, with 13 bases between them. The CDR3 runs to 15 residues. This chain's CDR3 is CASSGGLNYQETQYF. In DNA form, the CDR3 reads TGCGCCAGCAGCGGGGGACTGAACTACCAAGAGACCCAGTACTTC.

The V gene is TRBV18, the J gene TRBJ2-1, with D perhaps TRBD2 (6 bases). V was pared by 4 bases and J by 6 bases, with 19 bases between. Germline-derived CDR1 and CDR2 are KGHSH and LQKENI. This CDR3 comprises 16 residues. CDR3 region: CASSQRDSVVFNEQFF. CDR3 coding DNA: TGTGCCAGCTCACAGAGGGACTCCGTGGTATTCAATGAGCAGTTCTTC.

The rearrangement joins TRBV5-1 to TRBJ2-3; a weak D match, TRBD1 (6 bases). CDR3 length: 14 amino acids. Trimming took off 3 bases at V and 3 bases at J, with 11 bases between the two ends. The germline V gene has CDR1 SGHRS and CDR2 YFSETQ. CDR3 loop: CASSSLQGTDTQYF. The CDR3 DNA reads TGCGCCAGCAGCTCGTTACAGGGTACAGATACGCAGTATTTT.

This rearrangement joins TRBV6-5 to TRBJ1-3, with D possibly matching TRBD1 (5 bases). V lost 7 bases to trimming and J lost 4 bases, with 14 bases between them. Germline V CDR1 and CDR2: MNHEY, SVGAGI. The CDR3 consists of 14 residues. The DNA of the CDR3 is TGTGCCAGCAATCCATCAGGGCTCGGAAACACCATATATTTT. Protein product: CASNPSGLGNTIYF.

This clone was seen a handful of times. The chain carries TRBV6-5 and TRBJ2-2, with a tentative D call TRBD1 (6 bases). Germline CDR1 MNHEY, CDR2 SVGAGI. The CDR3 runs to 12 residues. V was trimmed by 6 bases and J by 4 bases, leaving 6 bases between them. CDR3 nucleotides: TGTGCCAGCAGAGGGGGCACCGGGGAGCTGTTTTTT. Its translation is CASRGGTGELFF.

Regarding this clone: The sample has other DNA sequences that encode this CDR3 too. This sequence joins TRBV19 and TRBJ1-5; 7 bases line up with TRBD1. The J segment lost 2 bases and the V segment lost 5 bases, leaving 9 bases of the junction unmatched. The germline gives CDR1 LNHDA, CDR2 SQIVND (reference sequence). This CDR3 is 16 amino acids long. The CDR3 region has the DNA TGTGCCAGTAGTCAAATACAGGGGTTAGGCAATCAGCCCCAGCATTTT. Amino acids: CASSQIQGLGNQPQHF.

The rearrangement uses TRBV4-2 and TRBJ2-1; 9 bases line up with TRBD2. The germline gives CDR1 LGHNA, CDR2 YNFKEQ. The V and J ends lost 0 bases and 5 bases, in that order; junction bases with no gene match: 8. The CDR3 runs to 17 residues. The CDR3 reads CASSQDLPSGNNNEQFF. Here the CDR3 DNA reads TGTGCCAGCAGCCAAGATTTGCCTAGCGGGAACAACAATGAGCAGTTCTTC.

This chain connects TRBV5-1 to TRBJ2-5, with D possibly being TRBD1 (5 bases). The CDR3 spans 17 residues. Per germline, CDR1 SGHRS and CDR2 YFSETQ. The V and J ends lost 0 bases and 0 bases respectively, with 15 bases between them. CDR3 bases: TGCGCCAGCAGCTTGGTATTGGGGCGAGGTTACCAAGAGACCCAGTACTTC. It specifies CASSLVLGRGYQETQYF.

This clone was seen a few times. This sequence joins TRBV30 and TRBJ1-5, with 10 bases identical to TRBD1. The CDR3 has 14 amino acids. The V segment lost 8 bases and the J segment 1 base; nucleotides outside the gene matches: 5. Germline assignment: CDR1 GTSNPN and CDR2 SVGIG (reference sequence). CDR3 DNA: TGTGCCGGGACAGGGGCTGGGAGCAATCAGCCCCAGCATTTT. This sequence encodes CAGTGAGSNQPQHF.

Here the CDR3 reads CASSIIMAGISNQPQHF. CDR3 in DNA: TGTGCCAGTAGTATTATCATGGCAGGGATTAGCAATCAGCCCCAGCATTTT. The V call is TRBV19, the J call TRBJ1-5; maybe TRBD1 (5 bases). The CDR3 totals 17 residues. Trimming pared 3 bases from V and 0 bases from J, leaving 15 bases between. CDR1 is LNHDA, CDR2 SQIVND, per germline (reference sequence).

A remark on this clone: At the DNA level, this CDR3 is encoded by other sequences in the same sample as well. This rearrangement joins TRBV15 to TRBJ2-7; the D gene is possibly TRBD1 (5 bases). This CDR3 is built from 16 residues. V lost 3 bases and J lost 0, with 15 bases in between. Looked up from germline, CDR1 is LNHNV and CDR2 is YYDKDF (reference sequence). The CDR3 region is CATSRVVGRGSYEQYF. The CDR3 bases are TGTGCCACCAGCAGGGTCGTGGGTAGGGGCTCCTACGAGCAGTACTTC. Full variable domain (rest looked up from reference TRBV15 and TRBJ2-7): DAMVIQNPRYQVTQFGKPVTLSCSQTLNHNVMYWYQQKSSQAPKLLFHYYDKDFNNEADTPDNFQSRRPNTSFCFLDIRSPGLGDTAMYLCATSRVVGRGSYEQYFGPGTRLTVT.

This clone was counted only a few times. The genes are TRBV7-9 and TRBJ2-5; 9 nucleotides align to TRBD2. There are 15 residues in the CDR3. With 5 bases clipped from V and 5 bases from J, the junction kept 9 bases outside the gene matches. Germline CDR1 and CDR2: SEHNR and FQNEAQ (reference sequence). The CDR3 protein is CASSPRGGALETQYF. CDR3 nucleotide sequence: TGTGCCAGCAGCCCGCGGGGGGGGGCTTTGGAGACCCAGTACTTC.

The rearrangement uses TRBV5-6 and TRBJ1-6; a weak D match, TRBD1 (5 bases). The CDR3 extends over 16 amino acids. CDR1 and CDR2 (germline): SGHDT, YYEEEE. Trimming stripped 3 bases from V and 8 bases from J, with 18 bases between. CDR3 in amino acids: CASSSRGRGGDSPLHF. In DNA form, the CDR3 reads TGTGCCAGCAGCTCCAGAGGGCGGGGAGGGGATTCACCCCTCCACTTT.

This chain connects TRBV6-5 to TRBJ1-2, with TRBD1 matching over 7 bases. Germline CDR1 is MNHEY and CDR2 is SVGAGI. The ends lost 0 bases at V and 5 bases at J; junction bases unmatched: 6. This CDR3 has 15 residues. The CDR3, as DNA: TGTGCCAGCAGTTACTCGTCAGGACAGGATTATGGCTACACCTTC. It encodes CASSYSSGQDYGYTF.